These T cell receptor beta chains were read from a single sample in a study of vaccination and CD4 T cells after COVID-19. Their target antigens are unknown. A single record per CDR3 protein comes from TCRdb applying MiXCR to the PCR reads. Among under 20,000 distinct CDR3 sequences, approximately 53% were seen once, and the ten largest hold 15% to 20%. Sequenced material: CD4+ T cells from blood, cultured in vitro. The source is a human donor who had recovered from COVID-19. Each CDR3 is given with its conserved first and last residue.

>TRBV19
CASMGGSGFTGELFF
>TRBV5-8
CASSPDVGNTIYF
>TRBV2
CASSVSRDRGGYTF
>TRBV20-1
CSAGPHEQFF
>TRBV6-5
CASSFGQARQETQYF
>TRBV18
CASSPTQTLGTGTSNYGYTF
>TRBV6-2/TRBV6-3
CASSYQRSGLRLMGQETQYF
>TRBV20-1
CSAATSTEQYF
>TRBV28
CASSPDFGSHSPLHF
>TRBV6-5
CASSYVRGTLLGEQYF
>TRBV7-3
CASSQQGGSREQYF
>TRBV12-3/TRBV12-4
CASSPNGGSYEQYF
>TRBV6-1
CASSPTGFPPVYEQYF